The 17 T cell receptor beta chains below were found in one sample sequenced in a study of blood T cell repertoires in COVID-19. Profiled with immunoSEQ multiplex PCR; TCRdb holds only in-frame clones, not every one. The sample has 95,000 to 100,000 clones, about 86% seen once; the top ten hold over 1.5%. Sequences were obtained from peripheral blood. These receptors all come from a man older than 75 with acute or convalescent COVID-19.

This rearrangement joins TRBV30 to TRBJ1-4; D remains ambiguous. With 3 bases removed from V and 0 bases from J, the gap between germline ends came to 5 bases. CDR3 size: 13 residues. CDR1 is GTSNPN, CDR2 SVGIG, per germline (reference sequence). CDR3 amino acids: CAWRGSTNEKLFF. For the CDR3, the DNA is TGTGCCTGGAGGGGCTCAACTAATGAAAAACTGTTTTTT.

The CDR3 here is CASSDGTGAQVEQYF. Written as DNA, the CDR3 is TGTGCCAGCAGTGATGGGACAGGGGCCCAGGTGGAGCAGTACTTC. The chain joins TRBV6-1 to TRBJ2-7, with 10 bases identical to TRBD1. This CDR3 comprises 15 residues. The ends lost 3 bases at V and 7 bases at J; junction bases unmatched: 9. Germline CDR1 MNHNS, CDR2 SASEGT.

Notes on this clone: At the DNA level, this CDR3 is encoded by other sequences in the same sample as well. The J gene is TRBJ1-2, the V gene TRBV7-2, with D perhaps matching TRBD1 (5 bases). The V gene lost 5 bases and the J gene lost 4 bases, with 8 bases spanning the gap. Germline V gives CDR1 SGHTA, CDR2 FQGNSA. The CDR3 spans 12 residues. The DNA of the CDR3 is TGTGCCAGCAGCCCAACAGGCTATGGCTACACCTTC. It codes for CASSPTGYGYTF.

The chain employs TRBV11-3 and TRBJ2-1, with D unresolved. This CDR3 comprises 13 residues. V dropped 5 bases and J dropped 6 bases, with 11 bases sitting between them. From germline, CDR1 is SGHNT and CDR2 YENEEA. In DNA, the CDR3 is TGTGCCAGCAGCAACAGAGTGGGCAATGAGCAGTTCTTC. It translates to CASSNRVGNEQFF.

The chain is built from TRBV6-6 and TRBJ1-1, with a possible D match to TRBD1 (5 bases). Trimming cost V 2 bases and J 7 bases, with 14 bases left between them. The CDR3 extends over 14 amino acids. Germline loops: CDR1 MNHNY, CDR2 SVGAGI (reference sequence). CDR3 in DNA: TGTGCCAGCAGTTACATGTCAGGGAGGGGTGAAGCTTTCTTT. Amino acid sequence: CASSYMSGRGEAFF.

This chain connects TRBV6-2 or TRBV6-3 to TRBJ1-2; 8 positions agree with TRBD1. The germline V gene has CDR1 MNHEY and CDR2 SVGEGT. The CDR3 has 14 residues. V was pared by 5 bases and J by 4 bases, with 6 bases of the junction left unmatched. DNA for the CDR3: TGTGCCAGCAGTGTGGACAGGGAGGCCTATGGCTACACCTTC. The encoded protein is CASSVDREAYGYTF.

V is TRBV7-2 and J is TRBJ1-2, with 9 bases identical to TRBD1. V gave up 2 bases and J gave up 8 bases; unmatched junction bases: 6. The CDR3 spans 14 residues. Germline V gene data show CDR1 as SGHTA and CDR2 as FQGNSA. CDR3 sequence reads: CASSLSGTGRGYTF. The CDR3 bases are TGTGCCAGCAGCTTATCCGGGACAGGGAGGGGCTACACCTTC.

The V call is TRBV7-2, the J call TRBJ1-4; the D gene is possibly TRBD1 (5 bases). There are 14 residues in the CDR3. The germline CDR1 and CDR2 sequences are SGHTA and FQGNSA. V was cut by 3 bases and J by 6 bases, with 11 bases left in between. The CDR3 DNA is TGTGCCAGCAGCTTGCTGGGGGGGGATGAAAAACTGTTTTTT. Amino acids: CASSLLGGDEKLFF.

This clone has a single count. The rearrangement uses TRBV2 and TRBJ1-4, with TRBD1 matching 10 bases. Germline values: CDR1 SNHLY, CDR2 FYNNEI. The CDR3 length is 15 residues. Germline trimming cut 8 bases from V and 2 bases from J; bases unmatched to any gene: 5. The CDR3 bases are TGTGCCAGCCGCCCGGACAGGGGGACTAATGAAAAACTGTTTTTT. Protein product: CASRPDRGTNEKLFF.

The chain's CDR3 is CASSQVAPGVVGEKLFF. CDR3 bases: TGTGCCAGCAGCCAAGTCGCTCCAGGGGTTGTGGGTGAAAAACTGTTTTTT. The chain combines TRBV4-2 with TRBJ1-4; possible D gene TRBD1, 6 bases. The V end was cut by 1 base, the J end by 7 bases, with 19 bases between. The CDR3 is 17 residues long. Germline loops: CDR1 LGHNA, CDR2 YNFKEQ.

The rearrangement uses TRBV6-6 and TRBJ1-2; D is perhaps TRBD1 (5 bases). Germline CDR1 is MNHNY and CDR2 is SVGAGI (reference sequence). The CDR3 covers 13 residues. V gave up 7 bases and J gave up 6 bases, with 15 bases separating them. This chain's CDR3 is CASTVRPTDGYTF. In nucleotides, the CDR3 is TGTGCCAGCACCGTACGTCCGACAGATGGCTACACCTTC.

This sequence joins TRBV14 and TRBJ2-1, with TRBD2 identical over 11 bases. CDR3 length equals 14 residues. Germline loops: CDR1 SGHDN, CDR2 FVKESK. Trimming took 4 bases from V and 6 from J; bases not matched to a gene: 2. The CDR3 sequence: CASSPGLAANEQFF. The CDR3 coding sequence is TGTGCCAGCAGCCCGGGACTAGCGGCCAATGAGCAGTTCTTC.

CDR3 in DNA: TGTGCCAGCAGTGCGGGGGGATCGGACACCGGGGAGCTGTTTTTT. Translating it yields CASSAGGSDTGELFF. The chain has TRBV2 and TRBJ2-2, with 7 bases matching TRBD2. The V gene's germline CDR1 is SNHLY and CDR2 FYNNEI. The CDR3 is 15 amino acids. The V gene end was trimmed by 4 bases and the J gene end by 3 bases; junction bases not matched to a gene: 5.

This clone was picked up one time. This rearrangement joins TRBV5-8 to TRBJ2-3; tentative D call: TRBD1 (5 bases). V was shortened by 0 bases and J by 5 bases, with 13 bases between the two germline ends. CDR3 length equals 15 residues. Germline-derived CDR1 and CDR2 are SGHTS and YDEGEE. The DNA of the CDR3 is TGTGCCAGCAGCTTGGAAGGGGCGCAGGTAGATACGCAGTATTTT. Translation: CASSLEGAQVDTQYF.

This chain uses TRBV6-5 with TRBJ2-1, with D maybe TRBD2 (8 bases). V lost 11 bases, J lost 1 base, and 18 bases lay in between. Germline-derived CDR1 and CDR2 are MNHEY and SVGAGI. The CDR3 sequence is 15 residues long. The chain's CDR3 is CAGRGREASYNEQFF. Written as DNA, the CDR3 is TGTGCCGGAAGGGGGCGGGAGGCATCCTACAATGAGCAGTTCTTC.

The chain combines TRBV14 with TRBJ2-1; 11 bases line up with TRBD2. Germline V lookup: CDR1 SGHDN, CDR2 FVKESK. This CDR3 has 16 residues. Trimming removed 4 bases from V and 4 bases from J; junction bases left unmatched: 6. The CDR3 loop reads CASSLLAGGLYNEQFF. CDR3 nucleotides: TGTGCCAGCAGCCTTCTAGCGGGGGGCCTGTACAATGAGCAGTTCTTC.

This clone appeared once. The chain links TRBV11-3 to TRBJ2-3; the match to TRBD2 covers 7 bases. The CDR3 covers 15 residues. V shed 5 bases, J shed 5 bases, and the junction held 10 bases outside the gene matches. CDR1 SGHNT and CDR2 YENEEA come from the germline V gene. The CDR3 sequence: CASSPRGGEQDTQYF. The CDR3 region has the DNA TGTGCCAGCAGCCCCCGTGGGGGGGAGCAAGATACGCAGTATTTT.